This T cell receptor beta chain was sequenced for a study of cytomegalovirus exposure and HLA in healthy donors. The study's findings and limits: Excluded were some V segments that proved indistinguishable, including TRBV6-2 and TRBV6-3. Rare TCR sequences dominated, though some public TCRs recurred in many donors.

The primer mix had 60 Vbeta and 13 Jbeta primers. Here immunoSEQ multiplex PCR was the method, and the copy in TCRdb shows in-frame clones only, minus some. This sample's table has some 150,000 clones. On this clone: Its matching antigen is unknown.

Germline lookup yields CDR1 SGHNT and CDR2 YYREEE (reference sequence). The CDR3 totals 17 residues. Trimming removed 2 bases from V and 4 bases from J; junction bases left unmatched: 7. The sequenced sample consisted of PBMCs. This TCR was sampled from a woman aged 18 to 35 in good health and CMV-seronegative. The V gene is TRBV5-4, the J gene TRBJ2-1; 12 bases map to TRBD2. DNA of the CDR3: TGTGCCAGCAGCTTCATGACTAGCGGGAGTGAGTACAATGAGCAGTTCTTC. It is translated as CASSFMTSGSEYNEQFF.